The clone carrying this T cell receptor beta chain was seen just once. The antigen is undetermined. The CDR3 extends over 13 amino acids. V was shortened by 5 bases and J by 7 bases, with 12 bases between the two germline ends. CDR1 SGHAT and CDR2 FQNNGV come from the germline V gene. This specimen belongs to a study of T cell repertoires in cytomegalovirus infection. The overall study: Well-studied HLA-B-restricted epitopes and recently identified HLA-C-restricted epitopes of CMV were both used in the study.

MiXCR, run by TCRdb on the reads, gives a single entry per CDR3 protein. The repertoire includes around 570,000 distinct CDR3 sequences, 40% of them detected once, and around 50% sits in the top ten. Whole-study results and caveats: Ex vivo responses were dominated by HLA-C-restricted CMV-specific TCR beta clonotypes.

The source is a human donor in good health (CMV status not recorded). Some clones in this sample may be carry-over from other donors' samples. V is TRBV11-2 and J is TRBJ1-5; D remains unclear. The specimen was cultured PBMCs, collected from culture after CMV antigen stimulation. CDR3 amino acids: CASSANPNQPQHF. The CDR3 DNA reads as TGTGCCAGCAGCGCAAACCCAAACCAGCCCCAGCATTTT. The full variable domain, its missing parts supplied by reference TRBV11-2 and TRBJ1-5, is EAGVAQSPRYKIIEKRQSVAFWCNPISGHATLYWYQQILGQGPKLLIQFQNNGVVDDSQLPKDRFSAERLKGVDSTLKIQPAKLEDSAVYLCASSANPNQPQHFGDGTRLSIL.